These 24 T cell receptor beta chains share one sample of origin, sequenced in a study of blood T cell repertoires in COVID-19. Sequencing used immunoSEQ multiplex PCR; TCRdb keeps in-frame clones, though not all of them. The sample consists of some 91,000 clones, around four fifths of them appearing once. The material sequenced was peripheral blood. Receptors were obtained from a human donor in a cohort sampled during active COVID-19.

The CDR3 is CAGRDRVTNEQYF. The CDR3 coding sequence is TGTGCCGGCCGGGACAGGGTTACCAACGAGCAGTACTTC. The rearrangement joins TRBV6-5 to TRBJ2-7; 9 bases are shared with TRBD1. CDR1 MNHEY and CDR2 SVGAGI come from the germline V gene. Trimming removed 11 bases from V and 5 bases from J; junction bases left unmatched: 10. The CDR3 has 13 amino acids.

The V call is TRBV7-9, the J call TRBJ1-4, with unresolved D. The V and J ends lost 2 bases and 0 bases respectively, with 10 bases between them. Looked up from germline, CDR1 is SEHNR and CDR2 is FQNEAQ (reference sequence). CDR3 size: 16 residues. CDR3 sequence (DNA): TGTGCCAGCAGCTTAAAGAGTTCGACAACTAATGAAAAACTGTTTTTT. The encoded protein is CASSLKSSTTNEKLFF.

The V and J genes are TRBV28 and TRBJ2-2, with D possibly matching TRBD2 (5 bases). V lost 6 bases to trimming and J lost 1 base, with 15 bases between them. The CDR3 extends over 16 amino acids. Germline values: CDR1 MDHEN, CDR2 SYDVKM. The CDR3 bases are TGTGCCAGCAGCCGCCCCCCGGGGAAGAACACCGGGGAGCTGTTTTTT. Translated: CASSRPPGKNTGELFF. Based on the CDR3 plus reference TRBV28 and TRBJ2-2, the full variable domain is DVKVTQSSRYLVKRTGEKVFLECVQDMDHENMFWYRQDPGLGLRLIYFSYDVKMKEKGDIPEGYSVSREKKERFSLILESASTNQTSMYLCASSRPPGKNTGELFFGEGSRLTVL.

The chain links TRBV6-5 to TRBJ1-2; perhaps TRBD1 as D (6 bases). The CDR3 is 13 residues long. Germline V gene lookup returns CDR1 MNHEY and CDR2 SVGAGI. Trimming removed 6 bases from V and 8 bases from J, with 16 bases in between. CDR3 nucleotide sequence: TGTGCCAGCAGGACTACAGGGTTAGACGGCTACACCTTC. This translates into CASRTTGLDGYTF.

The chain is built from TRBV27 and TRBJ1-5, with D possibly matching TRBD1 (6 bases). Germline V gives CDR1 MNHEY, CDR2 SMNVEV (reference sequence). V lost 1 base and J lost 2, with 12 bases in between. The CDR3 loop spans 16 amino acids. CDR3 protein: CASSLFATGRNQPQHF. The CDR3 DNA sequence: TGTGCCAGCAGTTTATTCGCGACAGGACGCAATCAGCCCCAGCATTTT.

The rearrangement links TRBV9 to TRBJ2-5; 11 nucleotides align to TRBD1. This CDR3 comprises 17 residues. V lost 4 bases and J lost 5; bases outside the gene matches: 13. Germline V gives CDR1 SGDLS, CDR2 YYNGEE. CDR3 loop: CASSPGTGGSSGETQYF. CDR3 nucleotides: TGTGCCAGCAGCCCCGGGACAGGGGGTTCATCCGGGGAGACCCAGTACTTC.

This chain links TRBV5-4 with TRBJ1-2; the D gene is possibly TRBD1 (5 bases). V was pared by 2 bases and J by 1 base, with 9 bases between. Germline CDR1 reads SGHNT; CDR2 reads YYREEE (reference sequence). The CDR3 is 14 amino acids. The DNA of the CDR3 is TGTGCCAGCAGCTTCAGGGCCAATAACTATGGCTACACCTTC. Amino acids: CASSFRANNYGYTF.

Only one count was recorded for this clone. This chain joins TRBV5-4 and TRBJ2-7; the D gene is possibly TRBD1 (5 bases). The CDR3 sequence is 14 residues long. Germline loops: CDR1 SGHNT, CDR2 YYREEE (reference sequence). Trimming stripped 5 bases from V and 2 bases from J, with 14 bases between. The DNA for the CDR3 is TGTGCCAGCAGTTCCCATGGACAAGCCTACGAGCAGTACTTC. This sequence encodes CASSSHGQAYEQYF.

The gene calls are TRBV6-1 and TRBJ1-1; D is possibly TRBD1 (6 bases). Trimming cost V 1 base and J 6 bases, with 15 bases left between them. The CDR3 covers 15 residues. Germline lookup yields CDR1 MNHNS and CDR2 SASEGT. The CDR3 loop reads CASSEGWSGVSEAFF. CDR3 nucleotide sequence: TGTGCCAGCAGTGAAGGTTGGTCAGGGGTGTCTGAAGCTTTCTTT.

This clone was seen a single time. The chain is built from TRBV6-2 or TRBV6-3 and TRBJ2-2; D is perhaps TRBD1 (5 bases). Germline V gene data show CDR1 as MNHEY and CDR2 as SVGEGT. The CDR3 is 15 residues long. V was cut by 2 bases and J by 1 base, with 8 bases left in between. The CDR3 spells CASSYLGQNTGELFF. The CDR3 DNA follows: TGTGCCAGCAGTTACCTAGGACAGAACACCGGGGAGCTGTTTTTT.

The chain has TRBV3-1 (or the pseudogene TRBV3-2) and TRBJ1-3; weak D call: TRBD1 (5 bases). CDR3 size: 13 residues. V lost 0 bases and J lost 9, with 9 bases in between. CDR1 and CDR2 from the germline V gene are LGHDT and YNNKEL (reference sequence). CDR3 amino acids: CASSQDLDSTIYF. CDR3 sequence (DNA): TGTGCCAGCAGCCAAGATCTTGACAGCACCATATATTTT.

This clone was observed at least ten times. This sequence joins TRBV28 and TRBJ1-6; TRBD1 agrees at 11 bases. Germline lookup yields CDR1 MDHEN and CDR2 SYDVKM. The CDR3 runs 17 residues. J lost 7 bases, V lost 0 bases, and 5 bases had no gene match. The chain's CDR3 is CASSLWADRGHNSPLHF. DNA of the CDR3: TGTGCCAGCAGTTTATGGGCGGACAGGGGGCACAATTCACCCCTCCACTTT.

The chain employs TRBV12-3 or TRBV12-4 and TRBJ1-6; 7 bases are a match to TRBD1. This CDR3 contains 13 residues. J gave up 7 bases and V 7 bases, and 4 bases lay outside the gene matches. The CDR3 spells CASNPGQNSPLHF. In DNA form, the CDR3 reads TGTGCCAGCAACCCGGGACAGAATTCACCCCTCCACTTT.

This clone has only a few counts. The V gene is TRBV19, the J gene TRBJ1-5; maybe TRBD1 (6 bases). V lost 3 bases and J lost 4, with 13 bases in between. The CDR3 loop spans 15 amino acids. The germline gives CDR1 LNHDA, CDR2 SQIVND (reference sequence). The DNA of the CDR3 is TGTGCCAGTAGTATGGGCGACAGGTTAAATCAGCCCCAGCATTTT. Translating gives CASSMGDRLNQPQHF. Full variable domain (remainder filled in from reference TRBV19 and TRBJ1-5): DGGITQSPKYLFRKEGQNVTLSCEQNLNHDAMYWYRQDPGQGLRLIYYSQIVNDFQKGDIAEGYSVSREKKESFPLTVTSAQKNPTAFYLCASSMGDRLNQPQHFGDGTRLSIL.

V gene TRBV19 combines with J gene TRBJ1-6, with a possible D match to TRBD1 (5 bases). CDR1 is LNHDA and CDR2 is SQIVND in the germline V gene (reference sequence). Trimming took 3 bases from V and 8 from J, leaving 14 bases between them. The CDR3 is 15 residues long. The CDR3 nucleotides are TGTGCCAGTAGTATGGGGCAGTTAATCGATTCACCCCTCCACTTT. Translation gives CASSMGQLIDSPLHF.

The rearrangement links TRBV2 to TRBJ2-1; TRBD2 matches at 9 bases. The germline gives CDR1 SNHLY, CDR2 FYNNEI. This CDR3 contains 14 residues. The ends lost 7 bases at V and 5 bases at J; junction bases unmatched: 6. CDR3 sequence (DNA): TGTGCCAGCATCCTAGCGGGAAAAAACAATGAGCAGTTCTTC. It is translated as CASILAGKNNEQFF.

The chain links TRBV7-2 to TRBJ2-5; 10 positions match TRBD1. Per the germline V gene, CDR1 is SGHTA and CDR2 is FQGNSA. The J segment lost 1 base and the V segment lost 4 bases, leaving 3 bases of the junction unmatched. The CDR3 sequence is 15 residues long. The CDR3 DNA follows: TGTGCCAGCAGCTACGACAGGGGGCTCCAAGAGACCCAGTACTTC. Encoded protein: CASSYDRGLQETQYF.

Of note for this clone: The sample carries other DNA sequences with the same CDR3. The chain links TRBV2 to TRBJ1-1; TRBD1 matches at 7 bases. The V and J ends lost 5 bases and 5 bases, in that order; junction bases with no gene match: 8. The CDR3 loop spans 14 amino acids. Germline CDR1 SNHLY, CDR2 FYNNEI. For the CDR3, the DNA is TGTGCCAGCAGTTTAGACAGGGCGGGGACTGAAGCTTTCTTT. It translates to CASSLDRAGTEAFF.

This chain links TRBV19 with TRBJ2-7, with 10 bases fitting TRBD2. The CDR3 sequence is 16 residues long. Trimming took 7 bases from V and 3 from J; bases not matched to a gene: 12. In germline, CDR1 is LNHDA, CDR2 SQIVND (reference sequence). In DNA form, the CDR3 reads TGTGCCAGTACCGGACGGGGGCTAGCGGGAGACTACGAGCAGTACTTC. This translates into CASTGRGLAGDYEQYF.

The gene calls are TRBV6-2 or TRBV6-3 and TRBJ2-5; 8 nucleotides agree with TRBD2. The CDR3 is 14 amino acids. Trimming removed 0 bases from V and 5 bases from J; junction bases left unmatched: 2. Looked up from germline, CDR1 is MNHEY and CDR2 is SVGEGT. The CDR3 spells CASSYSGLGETQYF. Here the CDR3 DNA reads TGTGCCAGCAGTTACTCGGGACTAGGGGAGACCCAGTACTTC.

The V and J genes are TRBV9 and TRBJ2-3; D is uncertain. The V end was cut by 0 bases, the J end by 0 bases, with 5 bases between. This CDR3 has 14 residues. CDR1 SGDLS and CDR2 YYNGEE come from the germline V gene. Here the CDR3 reads CASSVALSTDTQYF. The CDR3 region has the DNA TGTGCCAGCAGCGTAGCTCTCAGCACAGATACGCAGTATTTT.

This chain uses TRBV4-3 with TRBJ1-2, with D possibly matching TRBD1 (6 bases). The CDR3 length is 15 residues. The germline gives CDR1 LGHNA, CDR2 YSLEER. Between the trimmed V and J ends, which lost 4 bases and 6 bases, there was a span of 18 bases. DNA of the CDR3: TGCGCCAGCAGCCGGGGTCAGGGGCGAAGTGATGGCTACACCTTC. Encoded protein: CASSRGQGRSDGYTF.

This clone has more than one count but fewer than ten. CDR3 residues: CASSFRVRRTYEQYF. DNA for the CDR3: TGTGCCAGCAGTTTTCGAGTACGGAGAACCTACGAGCAGTACTTC. The rearrangement joins TRBV28 to TRBJ2-7, with D unresolved. Trimming pared 3 bases from V and 2 bases from J, leaving 14 bases between. CDR3 size: 15 residues. Germline values: CDR1 MDHEN, CDR2 SYDVKM.

The chain carries TRBV28 and TRBJ2-5; no clear D gene. The CDR3 is 15 residues long. Germline CDR1 MDHEN, CDR2 SYDVKM. V shed 6 bases and J shed 2 bases, with 16 bases lying between them. The CDR3 spells CASSPLLIGQETQYF. The CDR3 DNA sequence: TGTGCCAGCAGCCCGTTACTGATTGGTCAAGAGACCCAGTACTTC.